This T cell receptor beta chain was retrieved from a study of shared clonotypes between healthy human individuals. CD45RA-negative memory and CD45RA+ naive subsets were split from the CD4+ cells. In this sample, this clone turned up a few times. Assay used: immunoSEQ multiplex PCR; TCRdb lists only in-frame clones, some missing. The sample includes some 790,000 clones, 72% of them seen just once. The germline V gene encodes CDR1 SGHAT and CDR2 FQDESV (reference sequence). Deletions cut 3 bases from V and 4 bases from J, with 13 bases between. CDR3 length: 15 amino acids. This TCR derives from a woman younger than 45 in good health. The gene calls are TRBV11-1 and TRBJ2-1; D possibly corresponds to TRBD2 (5 bases). The specimen was memory CD4+ T cells sorted from blood. Subset of the sample: CD45RA-negative fraction. For the CDR3, the DNA is TGTGCCAGCAGCTTCGGGGTCGGGAAATACAATGAGCAGTTCTTC. Translating it yields CASSFGVGKYNEQFF. Complete variable domain (other parts from reference TRBV11-1 and TRBJ2-1): EAEVAQSPRYKITEKSQAVAFWCDPISGHATLYWYRQILGQGPELLVQFQDESVVDDSQLPKDRFSAERLKGVDSTLKIQPAELGDSAMYLCASSFGVGKYNEQFFGPGTRLTVL.